This T cell receptor (beta chain) was captured in a study of shared clonotypes between healthy human individuals. Study-wide background: The study drew on two women and three men aged 18 to 49 as donors. Study results and caveats: Rarefaction curves obtained for sorted subsets showed sequencing incomplete despite large depth.

As for this clone: Its specificity is unknown.

The split of CD4+ cells yielded CD45RA+ naive and CD45RA-negative memory subsets. The germline gives CDR1 KGHSH, CDR2 LQKENI. The CDR3 is 15 amino acids. V dropped 2 bases and J dropped 3 bases, with 13 bases sitting between them. Each PCR replicate from the sorted subsets contained 150 to 250 ng DNA, which is 30,000 or so T cell genomes. The assay was immunoSEQ multiplex PCR, and TCRdb's table has in-frame clones only and misses some. The repertoire holds millions of clones, with roughly 94% as singletons. This rearrangement joins TRBV18 to TRBJ1-1; the D gene is possibly TRBD1 (6 bases). This clonotype originated in a young man in good health. The sample was naive CD4+ T cells sorted from blood. Subset meaning: CD45RA+ positively selected. The DNA of the CDR3 is TGTGCCAGCTCACCAGGACAGTACCTATACACTGAAGCTTTCTTT. This encodes CASSPGQYLYTEAFF.